This entry lists 12 T cell receptor beta chains sequenced from one sample in a study of CD8+CD57+ T cells in acquired aplastic anemia. Flow cytometry had shown expanded CD8+CD57+ cells in the patients chosen for sequencing. For CDR3 and TCR beta VDJ profiling, genomic DNA was the template used. MiXCR, applied by TCRdb to the reads, yields one record per CDR3 protein. The data hold about 180,000 distinct CDR3 sequences, with roughly 65% observed a single time. Material for sequencing was sorted CD4+, CD8+, or CD8+CD57+ T cells (not recorded which) from PBMCs. These receptor sequences come from a human donor with aplastic anemia.

The V gene is TRBV6-1, the J gene TRBJ2-2, with 10 bases matching TRBD2. Germline V gene sequence: CDR1 MNHNS, CDR2 SASEGT. CDR3 length: 16 amino acids. V was clipped by 6 bases and J by 3 bases; unmatched bases: 7. The CDR3 bases are TGTGCCAGCAGAAACACAGCGGGAGGGCACACCGGGGAGCTGTTTTTT. Amino acids: CASRNTAGGHTGELFF.

This chain joins TRBV29-1 and TRBJ2-1; 7 nucleotides agree with TRBD1. V gave up 0 bases and J gave up 0 bases; unmatched junction bases: 5. The CDR3 is made up of 16 amino acids. CDR1 is SQVTM, CDR2 ANQGSEA, per germline. The CDR3 region is CSVEDQTGPSYNEQFF. The CDR3 DNA sequence: TGCAGCGTTGAAGACCAGACAGGGCCCTCCTACAATGAGCAGTTCTTC.

With respect to this clonotype: The junction differs from germline at one of its ends, possibly a read error. This chain joins TRBV19 and TRBJ1-6, with 8 bases that match TRBD1. This CDR3 has 13 residues. Germline CDR1 and CDR2: LNHDA and SQIVND (reference sequence). The CDR3 spells CASGTGLNSPLHF. The CDR3 nucleotides read TGCGCCAGTGGGACAGGACTTAATTCACCCCTCCACTTT. Supplemented by reference TRBV19 and TRBJ1-6, the full variable domain reads DGGITQSPKYLFRKEGQNVTLSCEQNLNHDAMYWYRQDPGQGLRLIYYSQIVNDFQKGDIAEGYSVSREKKESFPLTVTSAQKNPTAFYLCASGTGLNSPLHFGNGTRLTVT.

This rearrangement joins TRBV7-2 to TRBJ2-7, with D tentatively TRBD1 (5 bases). This CDR3 has 14 amino acids. V was pared by 2 bases and J by 2 bases, with 10 bases between. Germline-derived CDR1 and CDR2 are SGHTA and FQGNSA. CDR3 sequence reads: CASSLIQGTYEQYF. The CDR3 nucleotides read TGTGCCAGCAGCTTAATTCAGGGCACCTACGAGCAGTACTTC.

On this clonotype itself: A much larger clone sits a single nucleotide away, making a read error possible. V and J are TRBV30 and TRBJ1-1; possibly TRBD1 for D (6 bases). Looked up from germline, CDR1 is GTSNPN and CDR2 is SVGIG (reference sequence). This CDR3 region has 13 residues. V was cut by 3 bases and J by 7 bases, with 15 bases left in between. The CDR3 is CAWRPWGDIEAFF. CDR3 coding DNA: TGTGCCTGGAGACCTTGGGGGGACATTGAAGCTTTCTTT.

This clonotype showed up many times. This sequence joins TRBV5-1 and TRBJ2-7, with 7 bases identical to TRBD1. V was clipped by 6 bases and J by 3 bases; unmatched bases: 18. Germline loops: CDR1 SGHRS, CDR2 YFSETQ. The CDR3 sequence is 17 residues long. The chain's CDR3 is CASIPDGTEVSFYEQYF. CDR3 sequence (DNA): TGCGCCAGCATCCCCGATGGGACAGAAGTCTCATTCTACGAGCAGTACTTC.

There are many counts of this clonotype. The chain carries TRBV20-1 and TRBJ2-7, with unresolved D. There are 14 residues in the CDR3. Germline CDR1 reads DFQATT; CDR2 reads SNEGSKA (reference sequence). V was trimmed by 0 bases and J by 3 bases, leaving 12 bases between them. CDR3 sequence reads: CSARDGEDFYEQYF. CDR3 in DNA: TGCAGTGCTAGAGATGGGGAAGATTTCTACGAGCAGTACTTC.

The chain recombines TRBV5-1 with TRBJ1-1; TRBD1 matches 10 bases. The germline gives CDR1 SGHRS, CDR2 YFSETQ. There are 18 residues in the CDR3. The trim removed 3 bases at V and 3 bases at J, leaving 14 bases unmatched. The CDR3 here is CASSSTRTGGDWDTEAFF. CDR3 DNA sequence: TGCGCCAGCAGCTCCACCAGGACAGGGGGAGATTGGGACACTGAAGCTTTCTTT.

On this clonotype itself: No conserved phenylalanine or tryptophan is present at the end of the CDR3, so a read error is the likely explanation. Written as DNA, the CDR3 is TGTGCCGAAAAGACAGACTCTGGGGCCAACGTCCTGACTCTC. Amino acids: CAEKTDSGANVLTL. V usage is TRBV7-2 and J usage is TRBJ2-6; perhaps TRBD1 as D (5 bases). CDR1 and CDR2 (germline): SGHTA, FQGNSA. V lost 11 bases to trimming and J lost 0 bases, with 11 bases between them. CDR3 length equals 14 residues.

This clonotype appeared many times. V usage is TRBV13 and J usage is TRBJ2-7, with D possibly being TRBD1 (5 bases). CDR3 size: 14 residues. V dropped 5 bases and J dropped 3 bases, with 14 bases sitting between them. CDR1 and CDR2 from the germline V gene are PRHDT and FYEKMQ (reference sequence). In nucleotides, the CDR3 is TGTGCCAGCAGCCCCCAGGGTAATTTCTACGAGCAGTACTTC. This gives the protein CASSPQGNFYEQYF.

This clonotype was counted a few times. This sequence joins TRBV19 and TRBJ2-3; maybe TRBD2 (6 bases). The germline V gene encodes CDR1 LNHDA and CDR2 SQIVND (reference sequence). CDR3 size: 13 residues. V lost 5 bases, J lost 3 bases, and 9 bases lay in between. CDR3 bases: TGTGCCAGTAGTCTAGCGTCTACAGATACGCAGTATTTT. Translating it yields CASSLASTDTQYF.

CDR3 amino acids: CASSTGRTDTQYF. CDR3 nucleotides: TGTGCCAGTAGTACCGGGCGCACAGATACGCAGTATTTT. The chain combines TRBV19 with TRBJ2-3; D uncertain. Looked up from germline, CDR1 is LNHDA and CDR2 is SQIVND (reference sequence). V lost 4 bases and J lost 1, with 6 bases in between. The CDR3 sequence is 13 residues long.